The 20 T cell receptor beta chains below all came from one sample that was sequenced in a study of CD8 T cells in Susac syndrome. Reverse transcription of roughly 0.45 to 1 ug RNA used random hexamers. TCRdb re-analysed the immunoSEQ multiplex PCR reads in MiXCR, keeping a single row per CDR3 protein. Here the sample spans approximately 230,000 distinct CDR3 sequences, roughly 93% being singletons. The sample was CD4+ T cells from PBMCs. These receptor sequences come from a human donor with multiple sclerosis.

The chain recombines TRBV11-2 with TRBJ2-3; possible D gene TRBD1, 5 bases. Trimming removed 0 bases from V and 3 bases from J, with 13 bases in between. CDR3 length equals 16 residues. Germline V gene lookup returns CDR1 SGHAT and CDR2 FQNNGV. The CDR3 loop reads CASSLDRMAGTDTQYF. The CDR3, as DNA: TGTGCCAGCAGCTTAGATCGGATGGCAGGGACAGATACGCAGTATTTT.

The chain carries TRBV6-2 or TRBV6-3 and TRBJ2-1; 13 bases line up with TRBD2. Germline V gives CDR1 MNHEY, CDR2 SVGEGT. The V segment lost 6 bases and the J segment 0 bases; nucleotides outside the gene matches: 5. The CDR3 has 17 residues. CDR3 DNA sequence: TGTGCCAGCAGGGGGAGGACTAGCGGGAGCTCCTACAATGAGCAGTTCTTC. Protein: CASRGRTSGSSYNEQFF.

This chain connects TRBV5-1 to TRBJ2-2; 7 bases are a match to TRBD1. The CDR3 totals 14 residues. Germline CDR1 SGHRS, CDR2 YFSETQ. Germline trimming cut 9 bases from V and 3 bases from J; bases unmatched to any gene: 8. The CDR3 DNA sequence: TGCGCCACCAACCCGGGACAGTACACCGGGGAGCTGTTTTTT. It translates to CATNPGQYTGELFF.

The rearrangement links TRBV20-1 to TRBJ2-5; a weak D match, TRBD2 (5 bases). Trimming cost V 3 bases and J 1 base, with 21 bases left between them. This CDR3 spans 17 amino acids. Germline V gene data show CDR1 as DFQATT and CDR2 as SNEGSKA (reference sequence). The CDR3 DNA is TGCAGTGCTAGCCCACTTCTAGCAAACCCCTTCCAAGAGACCCAGTACTTC. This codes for CSASPLLANPFQETQYF.

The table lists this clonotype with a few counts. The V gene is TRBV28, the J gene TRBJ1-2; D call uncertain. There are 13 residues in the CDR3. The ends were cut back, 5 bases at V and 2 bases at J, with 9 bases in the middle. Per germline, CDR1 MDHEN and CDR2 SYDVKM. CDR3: CASSGPMNYGYTF. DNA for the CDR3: TGTGCCAGCAGTGGACCGATGAACTATGGCTACACCTTC.

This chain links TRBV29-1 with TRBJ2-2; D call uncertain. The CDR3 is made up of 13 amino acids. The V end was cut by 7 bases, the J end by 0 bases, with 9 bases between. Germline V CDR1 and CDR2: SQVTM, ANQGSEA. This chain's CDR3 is CSADMTNTGELFF. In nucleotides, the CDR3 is TGCAGCGCCGACATGACGAACACCGGGGAGCTGTTTTTT.

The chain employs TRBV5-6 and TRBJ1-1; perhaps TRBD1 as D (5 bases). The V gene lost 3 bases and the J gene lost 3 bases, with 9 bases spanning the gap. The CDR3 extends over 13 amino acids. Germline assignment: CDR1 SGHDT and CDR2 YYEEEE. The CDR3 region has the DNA TGTGCCAGCAGCTGGGGCCCGGACACTGAAGCTTTCTTT. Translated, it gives CASSWGPDTEAFF.

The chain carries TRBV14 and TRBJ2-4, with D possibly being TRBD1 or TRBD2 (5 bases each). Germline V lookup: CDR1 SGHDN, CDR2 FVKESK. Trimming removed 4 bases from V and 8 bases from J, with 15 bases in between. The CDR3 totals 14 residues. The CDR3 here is CASSLAGIGDIQYF. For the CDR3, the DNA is TGTGCCAGCAGCCTTGCAGGGATCGGGGACATTCAGTACTTC.

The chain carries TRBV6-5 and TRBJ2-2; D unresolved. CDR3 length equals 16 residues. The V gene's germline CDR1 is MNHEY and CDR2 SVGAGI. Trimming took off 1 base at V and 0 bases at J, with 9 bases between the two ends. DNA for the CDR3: TGTGCCAGCAGTTACTTTAGGGTTCCGAACACCGGGGAGCTGTTTTTT. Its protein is CASSYFRVPNTGELFF.

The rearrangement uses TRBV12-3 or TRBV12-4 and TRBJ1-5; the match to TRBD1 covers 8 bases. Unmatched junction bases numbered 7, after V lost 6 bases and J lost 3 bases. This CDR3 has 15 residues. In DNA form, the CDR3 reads TGTGCCAGCAGCCTCGGACAGGGCATCAATCAGCCCCAGCATTTT. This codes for CASSLGQGINQPQHF.

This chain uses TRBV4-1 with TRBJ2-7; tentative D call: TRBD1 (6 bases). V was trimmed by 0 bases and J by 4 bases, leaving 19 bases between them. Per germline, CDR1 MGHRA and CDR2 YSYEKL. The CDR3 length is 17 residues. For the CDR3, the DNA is TGCGCCAGCAGCCAAGACCCCCCTGGGGGCGCGAGGTACGAGCAGTACTTC. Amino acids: CASSQDPPGGARYEQYF.

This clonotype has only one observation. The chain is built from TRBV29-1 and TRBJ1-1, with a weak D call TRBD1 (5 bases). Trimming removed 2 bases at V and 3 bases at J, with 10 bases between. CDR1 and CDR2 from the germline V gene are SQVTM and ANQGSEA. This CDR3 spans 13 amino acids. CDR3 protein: CSVEPPGYTEAFF. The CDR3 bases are TGCAGCGTTGAACCCCCAGGGTACACTGAAGCTTTCTTT.

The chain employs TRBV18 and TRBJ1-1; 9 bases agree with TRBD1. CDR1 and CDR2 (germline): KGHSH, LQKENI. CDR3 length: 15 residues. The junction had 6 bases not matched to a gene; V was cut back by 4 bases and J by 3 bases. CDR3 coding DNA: TGTGCCAGCTCACTCCTGACAGGGGGGGACACTGAAGCTTTCTTT. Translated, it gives CASSLLTGGDTEAFF.

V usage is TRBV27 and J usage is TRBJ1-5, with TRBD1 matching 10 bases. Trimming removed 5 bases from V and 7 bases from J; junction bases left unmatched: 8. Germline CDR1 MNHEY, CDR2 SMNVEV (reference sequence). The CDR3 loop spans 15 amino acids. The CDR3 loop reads CASSTYRDRGQPQHF. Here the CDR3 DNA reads TGTGCCAGCAGTACCTACCGGGACAGGGGACAGCCCCAGCATTTT.

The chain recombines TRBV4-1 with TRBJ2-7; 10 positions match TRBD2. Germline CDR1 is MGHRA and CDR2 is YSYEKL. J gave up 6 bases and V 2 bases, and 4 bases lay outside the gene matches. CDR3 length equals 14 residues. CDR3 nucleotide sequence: TGCGCCAGCAGCCAATTGGAGCGGGAGGGCGAGCAGTACGTC. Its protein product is CASSQLEREGEQYV.

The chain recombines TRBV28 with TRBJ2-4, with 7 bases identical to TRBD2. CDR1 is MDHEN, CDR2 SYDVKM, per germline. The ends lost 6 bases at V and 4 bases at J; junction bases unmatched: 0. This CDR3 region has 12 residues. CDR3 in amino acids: CASRGLKNIQYF. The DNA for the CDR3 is TGTGCCAGCAGGGGACTAAAAAACATTCAGTACTTC.

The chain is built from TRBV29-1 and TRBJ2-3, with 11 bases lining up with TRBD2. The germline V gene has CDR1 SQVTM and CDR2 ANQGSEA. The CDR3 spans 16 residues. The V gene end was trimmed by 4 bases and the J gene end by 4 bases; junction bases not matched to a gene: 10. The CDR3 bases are TGCAGCGTTGTCCTTTGGGCTAGCGGGAGGTCAGATACGCAGTATTTT. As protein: CSVVLWASGRSDTQYF.

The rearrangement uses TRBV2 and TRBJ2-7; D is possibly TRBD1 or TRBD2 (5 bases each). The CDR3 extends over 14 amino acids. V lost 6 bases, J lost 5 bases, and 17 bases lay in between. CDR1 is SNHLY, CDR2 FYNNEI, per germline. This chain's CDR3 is CASSPTWGINEQYF. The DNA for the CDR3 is TGTGCCAGCAGCCCCACATGGGGGATAAACGAGCAGTACTTC.

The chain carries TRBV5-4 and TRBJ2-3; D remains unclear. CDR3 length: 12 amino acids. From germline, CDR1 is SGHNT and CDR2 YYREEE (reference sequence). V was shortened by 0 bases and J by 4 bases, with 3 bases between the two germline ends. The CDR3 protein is CASSLDADTQYF. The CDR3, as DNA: TGTGCCAGCAGCTTGGATGCAGATACGCAGTATTTT.

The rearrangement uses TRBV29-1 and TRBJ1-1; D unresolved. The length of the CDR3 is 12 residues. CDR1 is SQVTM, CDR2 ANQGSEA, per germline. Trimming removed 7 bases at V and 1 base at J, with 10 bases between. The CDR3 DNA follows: TGCAGCGGGGGTCGGGGGAACACTGAAGCTTTCTTT. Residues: CSGGRGNTEAFF.